Below, 22 T cell receptor beta chains from the same sample are listed, as sequenced in a study of shared clonotypes between healthy human individuals. Sequenced by immunoSEQ multiplex PCR; TCRdb stores in-frame clones only, minus some. The table has millions of clones, approximately 95% seen once; the top ten hold about 0.37%. The specimen sequenced was naive CD4+ T cells from PBMCs. Subset in this sample: CD45RA+ positively selected. Receptor source: a man aged 18 to 29 in good health. Some clones in this sample may be carry-over from other donors' samples.

The chain carries TRBV9 and TRBJ1-2, with TRBD1 identical over 7 bases. The CDR3 totals 14 residues. CDR1 is SGDLS, CDR2 YYNGEE, per germline. V shed 5 bases, J shed 0 bases, and the junction held 4 bases outside the gene matches. Written as DNA, the CDR3 is TGTGCCAGCAGGGATGGGACAGCTAACTATGGCTACACCTTC. Amino acids: CASRDGTANYGYTF.

The chain combines TRBV20-1 with TRBJ1-1; D gene uncertain. Germline CDR1 DFQATT, CDR2 SNEGSKA (reference sequence). The V gene lost 8 bases and the J gene lost 1 base, with 8 bases spanning the gap. CDR3 length: 11 residues. DNA for the CDR3: TGCAGTACAAAGAGGAACACTGAAGCTTTCTTT. Translating it yields CSTKRNTEAFF.

Remarks on this clone: This sample includes further DNA sequences coding for the same CDR3. This sequence joins TRBV7-9 and TRBJ1-2, with TRBD1 matching 8 bases. The V gene's germline CDR1 is SEHNR and CDR2 FQNEAQ (reference sequence). The CDR3 is 12 amino acids. The V gene end was trimmed by 5 bases and the J gene end by 7 bases; junction bases not matched to a gene: 3. The CDR3 DNA is TGTGCCAGCAGCCCCGGGACAGGTGGCTACACCTTC. Translating it yields CASSPGTGGYTF.

V gene TRBV11-3 combines with J gene TRBJ2-3; no definite D call. Germline loops: CDR1 SGHNT, CDR2 YENEEA. The CDR3 totals 15 residues. Trimming left V 0 bases short and J 7 bases short, with 14 bases between. Written as DNA, the CDR3 is TGTGCCAGCAGCTTAGATCGGCAGAACAGAAATACGCAGTATTTT. It codes for CASSLDRQNRNTQYF.

This sequence joins TRBV27 and TRBJ2-5; 10 bases match TRBD1. The CDR3 spans 17 residues. V trimming: 6 bases; J trimming: 4 bases; junction bases outside the gene matches: 14. Germline V gene data show CDR1 as MNHEY and CDR2 as SMNVEV (reference sequence). This CDR3 is CASRRQIYRDRGETQYF. The CDR3 DNA sequence: TGTGCCAGCAGGCGTCAAATTTACCGGGACAGGGGAGAGACCCAGTACTTC.

The genes are TRBV10-3 and TRBJ2-7; 12 nucleotides align to TRBD2. In germline, CDR1 is ENHRY, CDR2 SYGVKD. The CDR3 spans 14 residues. V lost 7 bases to trimming and J lost 7 bases; unmatched junction nucleotides: 8. The CDR3 region has the DNA TGTGCCATCACGACTAGCGGGAGAATAGGAGAGCAGTACTTC. Amino acid sequence: CAITTSGRIGEQYF.

The chain recombines TRBV11-2 with TRBJ2-4; 9 bases line up with TRBD2. This CDR3 comprises 17 residues. Germline trimming cut 2 bases from V and 7 bases from J; bases unmatched to any gene: 12. Per germline, CDR1 SGHAT and CDR2 FQNNGV. The CDR3 DNA follows: TGTGCCAGCAGCTTAATCCCCCCGTCTAGCGGGGTGAACATTCAGTACTTC. Translating it yields CASSLIPPSSGVNIQYF. Looking up the rest from reference TRBV11-2 and TRBJ2-4 gives the full variable domain: EAGVAQSPRYKIIEKRQSVAFWCNPISGHATLYWYQQILGQGPKLLIQFQNNGVVDDSQLPKDRFSAERLKGVDSTLKIQPAKLEDSAVYLCASSLIPPSSGVNIQYFGAGTRLSVL.

This chain links TRBV5-8 with TRBJ2-3; TRBD2 is a possible D gene (6 bases). Deletions cut 4 bases from V and 2 bases from J, with 14 bases between. This CDR3 has 15 residues. Germline CDR1 is SGHTS and CDR2 is YDEGEE. DNA for the CDR3: TGTGCCAGCAGCCACAGACTAGTCCACACAGATACGCAGTATTTT. Translating gives CASSHRLVHTDTQYF. The variable domain in full, with the rest retrieved from reference TRBV5-8 and TRBJ2-3, is EAGVTQSPTHLIKTRGQQATLRCSPISGHTSVYWYQQALGLGLQFLLWYDEGEERNRGNFPPRFSGRQFPNYSSELNVNALELEDSALYLCASSHRLVHTDTQYFGPGTRLTVL.

The chain carries TRBV13 and TRBJ2-6; 10 nucleotides align to TRBD1. Germline loops: CDR1 PRHDT, CDR2 FYEKMQ (reference sequence). This CDR3 is 19 amino acids long. Trimming removed 0 bases from V and 0 bases from J; junction bases left unmatched: 5. CDR3 DNA sequence: TGTGCCAGCAGCTTAGGGTGGGGACAGGGGATCTCTGGGGCCAACGTCCTGACTTTC. Protein: CASSLGWGQGISGANVLTF.

The J gene is TRBJ2-1, the V gene TRBV5-1, with TRBD2 identical over 8 bases. CDR3 length equals 18 residues. Germline V gene lookup returns CDR1 SGHRS and CDR2 YFSETQ. Trimming cost V 2 bases and J 0 bases; bases outside gene matches: 10. The CDR3 here is CASSFGLAGSSSYNEQFF. For the CDR3, the DNA is TGCGCCAGCAGCTTTGGGCTAGCGGGCTCCAGCTCCTACAATGAGCAGTTCTTC.

This chain connects TRBV28 to TRBJ1-4; possible D gene TRBD1, 6 bases. The V end was cut by 5 bases, the J end by 4 bases, with 14 bases between. This CDR3 has 15 amino acids. Looked up from germline, CDR1 is MDHEN and CDR2 is SYDVKM. The DNA of the CDR3 is TGTGCCAGCAGTACCGCGGGGGGCGGTAATGAAAAACTGTTTTTT. It yields the protein CASSTAGGGNEKLFF.

V gene TRBV19 combines with J gene TRBJ1-2; maybe TRBD1 (5 bases). Germline-derived CDR1 and CDR2 are LNHDA and SQIVND (reference sequence). CDR3 length: 15 residues. V dropped 6 bases and J dropped 4 bases, with 18 bases sitting between them. The CDR3 here is CASSSGQGGSYGYTF. The CDR3 region has the DNA TGTGCCAGTAGCTCTGGTCAGGGAGGGTCCTATGGCTACACCTTC.

DNA of the CDR3: TGTGCCAGCAGCTTAGCGGCCGGGACTAGCAGGGATACGCAGTATTTT. It is translated as CASSLAAGTSRDTQYF. The chain is built from TRBV7-9 and TRBJ2-3; TRBD2 agrees at 9 bases. Trimming cost V 0 bases and J 6 bases; bases outside gene matches: 7. The length of the CDR3 is 16 residues. CDR1 and CDR2 from the germline V gene are SEHNR and FQNEAQ (reference sequence).

The genes are TRBV5-5 and TRBJ2-5, with D possibly matching TRBD2 (6 bases). This CDR3 has 14 residues. Germline values: CDR1 SGHKS, CDR2 YYEKEE (reference sequence). Deletions cut 1 base from V and 5 bases from J, with 12 bases between. The CDR3 here is CASSLRTRGETQYF. DNA for the CDR3: TGTGCCAGCAGCTTGCGCACACGGGGGGAGACCCAGTACTTC.

This clone was detected only a few times. Within the sample, other DNA sequences also encode this same CDR3. This rearrangement joins TRBV18 to TRBJ1-1, with D maybe TRBD1 (5 bases). Deletions cut 0 bases from V and 5 bases from J, with 7 bases between. This CDR3 comprises 13 residues. CDR1 and CDR2 from the germline V gene are KGHSH and LQKENI. CDR3 DNA sequence: TGTGCCAGCTCACCACCGACAGTTACTGAAGCTTTCTTT. Translated, it gives CASSPPTVTEAFF.

J is TRBJ2-3 and V is TRBV4-3; 7 bases align to TRBD2. CDR1 and CDR2 (germline): LGHNA, YSLEER. After removal of 1 base from V and 7 bases from J, the junction contained 8 bases not matched to a gene. The CDR3 has 15 residues. CDR3 sequence reads: CASSQGGSGLNTQYF. The CDR3 DNA reads TGCGCCAGCAGCCAAGGCGGTAGCGGGCTAAATACGCAGTATTTT.

The CDR3 DNA follows: TGTGCCAGCAGCTTTTACCTCGGGACAGGGGCGGACGAGCAGTACTTC. It yields the protein CASSFYLGTGADEQYF. The J gene is TRBJ2-7, the V gene TRBV7-8; 10 nucleotides align to TRBD1. The CDR3 consists of 16 residues. With V trimmed by 3 bases and J by 5 bases, 10 bases remained unmatched. Germline V gene sequence: CDR1 SGHVS, CDR2 FQNEAQ.

As for this clone: This sample also contains other DNA sequences that code for the same CDR3. The chain carries TRBV7-2 and TRBJ1-5, with unresolved D. CDR1 and CDR2 (germline): SGHTA, FQGNSA. V was pared by 5 bases and J by 4 bases, with 9 bases between. This CDR3 spans 13 amino acids. The CDR3 loop reads CASSLSSNQPQHF. CDR3 nucleotide sequence: TGTGCCAGCAGCCTCTCCTCAAATCAGCCCCAGCATTTT.

The genes are TRBV27 and TRBJ2-3; 9 nucleotides agree with TRBD2. Germline CDR1 and CDR2: MNHEY and SMNVEV (reference sequence). The V and J ends lost 1 base and 8 bases, in that order; junction bases with no gene match: 10. This CDR3 is built from 16 residues. CDR3 DNA sequence: TGTGCCAGCAGTTTATGGGGTAGCGGGGGCATCGGTACGCAGTATTTT. Amino acids: CASSLWGSGGIGTQYF.

The chain couples TRBV28 to TRBJ2-4; a possible D gene is TRBD2 (5 bases). Trimming took off 6 bases at V and 5 bases at J, with 11 bases between the two ends. Germline-derived CDR1 and CDR2 are MDHEN and SYDVKM. The CDR3 spans 13 residues. The CDR3 region has the DNA TGTGCCAGCAGAGAGGGCAGAGAAAACATTCAGTACTTC. This codes for CASREGRENIQYF.

This clone turned up a few times. The sample has other DNA sequences that encode this CDR3 too. The V call is TRBV5-1, the J call TRBJ1-1; weak D call: TRBD1 (5 bases). This CDR3 spans 15 amino acids. Germline V gene data show CDR1 as SGHRS and CDR2 as YFSETQ. The V end lost 2 bases, the J end lost 0 bases, and 11 bases lay between the germline ends. CDR3 sequence reads: CASSLRAGMNTEAFF. Written as DNA, the CDR3 is TGCGCCAGCAGCTTAAGGGCAGGGATGAACACTGAAGCTTTCTTT.

V and J are TRBV4-1 and TRBJ1-5, with D hard to call. Deletions cut 0 bases from V and 2 bases from J, with 11 bases between. This CDR3 is 16 amino acids long. CDR1 and CDR2 (germline): MGHRA, YSYEKL. DNA for the CDR3: TGCGCCAGCAGCCAAGAGGGCATCGTGGGCAATCAGCCCCAGCATTTT. Protein sequence: CASSQEGIVGNQPQHF.